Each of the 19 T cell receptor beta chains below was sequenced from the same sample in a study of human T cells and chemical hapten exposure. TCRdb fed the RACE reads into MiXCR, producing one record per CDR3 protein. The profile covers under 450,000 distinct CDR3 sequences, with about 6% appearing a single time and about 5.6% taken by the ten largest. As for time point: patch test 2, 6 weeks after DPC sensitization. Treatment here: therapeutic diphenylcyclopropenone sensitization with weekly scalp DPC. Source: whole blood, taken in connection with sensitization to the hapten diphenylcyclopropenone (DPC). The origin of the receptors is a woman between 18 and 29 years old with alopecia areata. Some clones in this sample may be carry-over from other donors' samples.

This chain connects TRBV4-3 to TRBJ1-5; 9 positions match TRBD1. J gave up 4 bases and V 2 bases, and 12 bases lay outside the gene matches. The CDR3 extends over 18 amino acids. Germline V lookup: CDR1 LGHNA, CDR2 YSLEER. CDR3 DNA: TGCGCCAGCAGCCAAATGTATGGGACAGGGCAACCTAATCAGCCCCAGCATTTT. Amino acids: CASSQMYGTGQPNQPQHF.

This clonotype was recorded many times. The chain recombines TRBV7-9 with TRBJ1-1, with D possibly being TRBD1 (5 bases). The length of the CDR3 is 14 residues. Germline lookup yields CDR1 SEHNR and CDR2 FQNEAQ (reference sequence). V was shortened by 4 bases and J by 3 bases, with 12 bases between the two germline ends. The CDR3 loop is CASSSARVDTEAFF. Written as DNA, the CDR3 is TGTGCCAGCAGCTCCGCCAGGGTAGACACTGAAGCTTTCTTT.

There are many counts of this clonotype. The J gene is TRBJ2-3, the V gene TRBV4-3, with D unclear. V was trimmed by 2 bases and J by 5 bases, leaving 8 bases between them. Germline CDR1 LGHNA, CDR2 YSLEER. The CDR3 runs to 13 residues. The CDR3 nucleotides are TGCGCCAGCAGCCAACGTCCCGGAGATACGCAGTATTTT. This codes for CASSQRPGDTQYF.

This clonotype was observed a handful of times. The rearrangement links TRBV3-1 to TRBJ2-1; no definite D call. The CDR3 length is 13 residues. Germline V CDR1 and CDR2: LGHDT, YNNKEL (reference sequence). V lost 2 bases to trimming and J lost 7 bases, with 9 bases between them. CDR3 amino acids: CASSQPPPNEQFF. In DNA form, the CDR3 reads TGTGCCAGCAGCCAACCGCCCCCTAATGAGCAGTTCTTC.

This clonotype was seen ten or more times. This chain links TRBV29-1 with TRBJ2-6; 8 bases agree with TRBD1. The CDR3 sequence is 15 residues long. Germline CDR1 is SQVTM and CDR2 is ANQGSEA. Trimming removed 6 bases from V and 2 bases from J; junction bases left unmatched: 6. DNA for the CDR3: TGCAGCGTCGGGCAGGGGGCGGCTGGGGCCAACGTCCTGACTTTC. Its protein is CSVGQGAAGANVLTF.

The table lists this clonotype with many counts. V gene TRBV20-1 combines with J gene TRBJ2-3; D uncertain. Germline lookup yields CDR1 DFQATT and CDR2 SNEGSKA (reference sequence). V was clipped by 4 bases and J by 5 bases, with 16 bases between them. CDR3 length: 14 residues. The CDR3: CSATVPRERDTQYF. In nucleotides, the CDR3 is TGCAGTGCTACGGTGCCAAGAGAGAGAGATACGCAGTATTTT.

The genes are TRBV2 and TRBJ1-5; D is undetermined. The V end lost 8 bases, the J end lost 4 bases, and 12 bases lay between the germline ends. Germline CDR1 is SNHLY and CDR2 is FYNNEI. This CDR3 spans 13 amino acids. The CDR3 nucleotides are TGTGCCAGCCGAGGAGATTTGAATCAGCCCCAGCATTTT. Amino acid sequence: CASRGDLNQPQHF.

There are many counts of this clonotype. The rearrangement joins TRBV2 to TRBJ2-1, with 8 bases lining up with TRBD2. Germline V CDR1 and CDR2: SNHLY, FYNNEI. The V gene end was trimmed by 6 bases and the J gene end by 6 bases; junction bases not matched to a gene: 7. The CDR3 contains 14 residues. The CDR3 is CASSRTSPLNEQFF. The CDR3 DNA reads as TGTGCCAGCAGCAGGACTAGCCCCCTCAATGAGCAGTTCTTC.

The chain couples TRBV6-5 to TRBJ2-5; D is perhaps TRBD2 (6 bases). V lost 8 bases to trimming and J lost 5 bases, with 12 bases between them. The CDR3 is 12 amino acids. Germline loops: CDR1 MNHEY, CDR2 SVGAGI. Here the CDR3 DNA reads TGTGCCAGCGGGGGGTTCCTTGAGACCCAGTACTTC. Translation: CASGGFLETQYF.

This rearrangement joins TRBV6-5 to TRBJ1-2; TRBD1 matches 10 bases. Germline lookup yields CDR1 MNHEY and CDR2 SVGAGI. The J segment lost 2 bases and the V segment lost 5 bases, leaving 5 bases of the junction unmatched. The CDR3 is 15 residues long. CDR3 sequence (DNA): TGTGCCAGCAGTACTGGACAGGGGGTAAACTATGGCTACACCTTC. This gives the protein CASSTGQGVNYGYTF.

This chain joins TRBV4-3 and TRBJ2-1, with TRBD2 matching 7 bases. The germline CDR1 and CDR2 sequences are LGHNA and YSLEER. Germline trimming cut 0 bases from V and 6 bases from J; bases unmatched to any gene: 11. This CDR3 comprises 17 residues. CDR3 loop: CASSQDMRLATFNEQFF. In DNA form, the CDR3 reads TGCGCCAGCAGCCAAGATATGAGACTAGCTACATTCAATGAGCAGTTCTTC.

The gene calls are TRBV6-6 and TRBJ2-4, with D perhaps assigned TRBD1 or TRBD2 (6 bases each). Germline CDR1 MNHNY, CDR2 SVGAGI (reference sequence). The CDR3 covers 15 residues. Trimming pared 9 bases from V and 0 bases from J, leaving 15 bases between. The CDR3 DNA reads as TGTGCCAGTCTAGGGGGAGGACTAGCCAAAAACATTCAGTACTTC. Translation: CASLGGGLAKNIQYF.

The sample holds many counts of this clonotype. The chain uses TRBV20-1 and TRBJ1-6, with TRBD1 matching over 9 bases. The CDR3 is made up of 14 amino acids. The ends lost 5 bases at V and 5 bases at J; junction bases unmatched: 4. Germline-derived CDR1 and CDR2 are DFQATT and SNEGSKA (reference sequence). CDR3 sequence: CSAWDRDNNSPLHF. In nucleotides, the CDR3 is TGCAGTGCTTGGGACAGGGACAATAATTCACCCCTCCACTTT.

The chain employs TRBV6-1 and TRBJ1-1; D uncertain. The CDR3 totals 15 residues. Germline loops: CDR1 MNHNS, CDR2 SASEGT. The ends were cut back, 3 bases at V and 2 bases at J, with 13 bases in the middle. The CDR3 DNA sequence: TGTGCCAGCAGTGACGGACCGAATTTAAACACTGAAGCTTTCTTT. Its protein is CASSDGPNLNTEAFF.

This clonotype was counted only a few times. The CDR3 loop is CASSLMAGYTDTQYF. The CDR3 DNA is TGTGCCAGCAGCTTGATGGCCGGGTACACAGATACGCAGTATTTT. The V gene is TRBV5-8, the J gene TRBJ2-3; D gene uncertain. Germline V gene data show CDR1 as SGHTS and CDR2 as YDEGEE. The CDR3 contains 15 residues. Trimming shortened V by 1 base and J by 2 bases, and 11 bases separated the two germline ends.

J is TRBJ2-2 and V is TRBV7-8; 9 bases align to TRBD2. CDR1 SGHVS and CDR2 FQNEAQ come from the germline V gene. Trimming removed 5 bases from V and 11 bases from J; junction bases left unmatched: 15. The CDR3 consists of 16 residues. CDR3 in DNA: TGTGCCAGCAGCCCAGATATTGGAGCGGGGGGTAGAGAGCTGTTTTTT. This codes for CASSPDIGAGGRELFF. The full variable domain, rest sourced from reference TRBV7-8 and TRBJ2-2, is GAGVSQSPRYKVAKRGQDVALRCDPISGHVSLFWYQQALGQGPEFLTYFQNEAQLDKSGLPSDRFFAERPEGSVSTLKIQRTQQEDSAVYLCASSPDIGAGGRELFFGEGSRLTVL.

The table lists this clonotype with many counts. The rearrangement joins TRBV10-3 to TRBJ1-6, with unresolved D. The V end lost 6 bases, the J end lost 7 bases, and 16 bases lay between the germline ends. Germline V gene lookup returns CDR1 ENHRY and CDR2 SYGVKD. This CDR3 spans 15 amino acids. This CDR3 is CAISGETLGNSPLHF. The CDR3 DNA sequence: TGTGCCATCAGCGGCGAAACTCTCGGGAATTCACCCCTCCACTTT.

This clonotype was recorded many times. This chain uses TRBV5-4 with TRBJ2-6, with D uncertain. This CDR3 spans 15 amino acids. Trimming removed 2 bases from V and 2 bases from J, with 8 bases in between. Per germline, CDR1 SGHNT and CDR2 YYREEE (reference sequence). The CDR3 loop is CASSFPAAGANVLTF. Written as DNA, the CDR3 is TGTGCCAGCAGCTTTCCGGCAGCTGGGGCCAACGTCCTGACTTTC.

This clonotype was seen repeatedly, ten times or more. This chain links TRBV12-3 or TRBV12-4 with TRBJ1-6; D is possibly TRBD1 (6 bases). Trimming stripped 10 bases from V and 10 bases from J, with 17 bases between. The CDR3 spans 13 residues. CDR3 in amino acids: CATRGDIRSPLHF. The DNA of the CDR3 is TGTGCCACCAGAGGGGACATTCGCTCACCCCTCCACTTT.